This section outlines one TCR beta chain sequence together with its context. This specimen belongs to a study of blood T cell repertoires in COVID-19. Across the whole study: Acute and convalescent COVID-19 specimens originated in the United States, Italy and Spain. Sources were T cells, B-cell-depleted T cells, or PBMCs; the material itself was cDNA or gDNA.

In the source study's methods: Amplified reference gene primers provided the basis for estimating nucleated cell counts. Produced via immunoSEQ multiplex PCR; TCRdb's table is partial and in-frame only. For V, J and clone size, that table is used; D and trimming come from the DNA. The table lists approximately 240,000 clones, under 85% of them singletons, with less than 6.5% in the top ten. V trimming: 6 bases; J trimming: 5 bases; junction bases outside the gene matches: 4. CDR1 SGHAT and CDR2 FQNNGV come from the germline V gene. The CDR3 totals 13 residues. The V and J genes are TRBV11-2 and TRBJ2-1; 7 bases map to TRBD2. This clonotype originated in a human donor in a cohort sampled during active COVID-19. The sample comprised peripheral blood. The CDR3 nucleotides read TGTGCCAGCAGGGGGGAGGGCAACAATGAGCAGTTCTTC. Protein: CASRGEGNNEQFF.